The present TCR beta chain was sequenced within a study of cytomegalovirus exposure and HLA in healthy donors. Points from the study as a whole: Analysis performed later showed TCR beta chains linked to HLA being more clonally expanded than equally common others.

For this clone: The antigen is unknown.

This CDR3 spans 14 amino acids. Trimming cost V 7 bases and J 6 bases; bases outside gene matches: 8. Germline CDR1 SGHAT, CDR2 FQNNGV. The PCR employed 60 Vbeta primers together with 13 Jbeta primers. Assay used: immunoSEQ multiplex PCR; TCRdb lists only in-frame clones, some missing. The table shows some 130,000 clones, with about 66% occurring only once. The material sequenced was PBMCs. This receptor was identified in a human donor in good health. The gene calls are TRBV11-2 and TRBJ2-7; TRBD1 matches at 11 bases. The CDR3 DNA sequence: TGTGCCAGCATCCAGGACAGGGGGCTAGCCGAGCAGTACTTC. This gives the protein CASIQDRGLAEQYF.